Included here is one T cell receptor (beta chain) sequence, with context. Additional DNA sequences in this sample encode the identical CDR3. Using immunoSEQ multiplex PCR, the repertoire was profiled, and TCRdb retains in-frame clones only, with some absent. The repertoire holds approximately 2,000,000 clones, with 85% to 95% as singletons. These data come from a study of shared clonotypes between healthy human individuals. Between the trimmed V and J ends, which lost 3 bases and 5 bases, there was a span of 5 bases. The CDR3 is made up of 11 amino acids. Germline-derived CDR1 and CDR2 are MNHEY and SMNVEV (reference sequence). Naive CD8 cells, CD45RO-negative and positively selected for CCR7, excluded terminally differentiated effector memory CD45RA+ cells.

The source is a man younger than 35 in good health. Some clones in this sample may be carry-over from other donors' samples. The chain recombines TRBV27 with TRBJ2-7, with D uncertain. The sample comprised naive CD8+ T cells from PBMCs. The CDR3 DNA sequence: TGTGCCAGCAGTTTTAGGGACGAGCAGTACTTC. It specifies CASSFRDEQYF.